This TCR beta chain was recovered during a study of blood T cell repertoires in COVID-19. Study background: Material from acute and convalescent COVID-19 was sourced from the United States, Italy and Spain. The cDNA or gDNA used as material had been derived from T cells, B-cell-depleted T cells, or PBMCs.

Trimming removed 6 bases at V and 0 bases at J, with 17 bases between. The germline V gene has CDR1 SGHNT and CDR2 YYREEE (reference sequence). The CDR3 contains 16 residues. The method was immunoSEQ multiplex PCR; TCRdb's version includes in-frame clones alone and lacks a portion of them. The sample carries about 170,000 clones, roughly four fifths recorded once. This receptor was identified in a woman aged 80 or over with COVID-19, enrolled during active disease. Material for sequencing was peripheral blood. The V and J genes are TRBV5-4 and TRBJ2-3; tentatively, D is TRBD2 (7 bases). CDR3 coding DNA: TGTGCCAGCACTGGGGGGGCTGGATCTAGCACAGATACGCAGTATTTT. This codes for CASTGGAGSSTDTQYF.